Following are 13 T cell receptor beta chains from one sample sequenced in a study of CD4 T cells in relation to SARS-CoV-2 and coronaviruses. Antigens for these TCRs are unknown. The assay was immunoSEQ multiplex PCR, and TCRdb's table has in-frame clones only and misses some. In the table there are around 41,000 clones, over 70% of which are singletons. What was sequenced was naive CD4+ T cells from PBMCs, cultured in vitro. The subset denotes: naive CD4+ T cells isolated by negative enrichment. The receptors derive from an adult with COVID-19.

The chain couples TRBV28 to TRBJ1-5; D might be TRBD1 (6 bases). The CDR3 spans 15 residues. Germline V gene data show CDR1 as MDHEN and CDR2 as SYDVKM. Trimming removed 6 bases at V and 5 bases at J, with 17 bases between. The DNA for the CDR3 is TGTGCCAGCAGGGACGGGACACGAGGACATCAGCCCCAGCATTTT. This gives the protein CASRDGTRGHQPQHF.

The V call is TRBV28, the J call TRBJ2-7; weak D call: TRBD2 (5 bases). Between the trimmed V and J ends, which lost 7 bases and 0 bases, there was a span of 10 bases. CDR1 and CDR2 (germline): MDHEN, SYDVKM. The CDR3 consists of 13 residues. CDR3 in DNA: TGTGCCAGCACAGGAGGTTTCTCCTACGAGCAGTACTTC. It is translated as CASTGGFSYEQYF. The full variable domain, completed using reference TRBV28 and TRBJ2-7, is DVKVTQSSRYLVKRTGEKVFLECVQDMDHENMFWYRQDPGLGLRLIYFSYDVKMKEKGDIPEGYSVSREKKERFSLILESASTNQTSMYLCASTGGFSYEQYFGPGTRLTVT.

V and J are TRBV29-1 and TRBJ1-2, with 8 bases that match TRBD1. Looked up from germline, CDR1 is SQVTM and CDR2 is ANQGSEA. Losses at the gene ends were 4 bases for V and 4 bases for J; bases not matched to a gene: 2. CDR3 length equals 12 residues. The CDR3 DNA reads TGCAGCGTTGCCGGGACAGGCTATGGCTACACCTTC. Translating it yields CSVAGTGYGYTF.

The gene calls are TRBV7-2 and TRBJ2-1; 12 bases match TRBD2. There are 17 residues in the CDR3. V lost 2 bases, J lost 6 bases, and 8 bases stayed unmatched. CDR1 is SGHTA, CDR2 FQGNSA, per germline. The CDR3 here is CASSLLGGTSGFNEQFF. In DNA, the CDR3 is TGTGCCAGCAGCTTACTCGGGGGGACTAGCGGGTTCAATGAGCAGTTCTTC.

The rearrangement uses TRBV28 and TRBJ1-4, with no clear D. Germline V gene sequence: CDR1 MDHEN, CDR2 SYDVKM. V was pared by 5 bases and J by 3 bases, with 7 bases between. This CDR3 has 13 amino acids. The CDR3 DNA sequence: TGTGCCAGCAGTGGAACCCCTAATGAAAAACTGTTTTTT. The encoded protein is CASSGTPNEKLFF.

CDR3 residues: CASSPRESYEQYF. The CDR3 DNA follows: TGTGCCAGCTCACCAAGGGAATCCTACGAGCAGTACTTC. This chain joins TRBV18 and TRBJ2-7; D gene ambiguous. V was cut by 2 bases and J by 1 base, with 6 bases left in between. This CDR3 has 13 residues. Germline V gene sequence: CDR1 KGHSH, CDR2 LQKENI. The variable domain in full, completed from reference TRBV18 and TRBJ2-7, reads NAGVMQNPRHLVRRRGQEARLRCSPMKGHSHVYWYRQLPEEGLKFMVYLQKENIIDESGMPKERFSAEFPKEGPSILRIQQVVRGDSAAYFCASSPRESYEQYFGPGTRLTVT.

V is TRBV7-6 and J is TRBJ2-5; D is undetermined. The CDR3 loop spans 14 amino acids. Germline V gene data show CDR1 as SGHVS and CDR2 as FNYEAQ. Trimming removed 4 bases at V and 5 bases at J, with 14 bases between. The CDR3 nucleotides are TGTGCCAGCAGCTCCACCGGCATCGGGGAGACCCAGTACTTC. Its translation: CASSSTGIGETQYF.

The rearrangement joins TRBV5-1 to TRBJ2-3; 13 nucleotides align to TRBD2. The V gene's germline CDR1 is SGHRS and CDR2 YFSETQ. There are 18 residues in the CDR3. V lost 0 bases and J lost 1; bases outside the gene matches: 5. The CDR3 coding sequence is TGCGCCAGCAGCTTGGGACTAGCGGGAGGAAGTGGCACAGATACGCAGTATTTT. Encoded protein: CASSLGLAGGSGTDTQYF.

The chain uses TRBV6-4 and TRBJ2-3; TRBD2 matches 9 bases. V was pared by 6 bases and J by 0 bases, with 4 bases of the junction left unmatched. Germline V gene sequence: CDR1 MRHNA, CDR2 SNTAGT. The CDR3 loop spans 15 amino acids. CDR3 sequence: CASRTTSGSTDTQYF. The CDR3 DNA follows: TGTGCCAGCAGGACAACTAGCGGGAGCACAGATACGCAGTATTTT.

This chain connects TRBV24-1 to TRBJ2-2, with 7 positions matching TRBD2. CDR1 is KGHDR, CDR2 SFDVKD, per germline. The CDR3 extends over 15 amino acids. V shed 8 bases, J shed 3 bases, and the junction held 8 bases outside the gene matches. CDR3 sequence: CATKSGAGDTGELFF. The CDR3 coding sequence is TGTGCCACCAAAAGTGGCGCGGGAGACACCGGGGAGCTGTTTTTT.

The gene calls are TRBV9 and TRBJ2-5; TRBD2 matches at 10 bases. Trimming removed 4 bases from V and 5 bases from J; junction bases left unmatched: 8. This CDR3 region has 15 residues. Germline V gene lookup returns CDR1 SGDLS and CDR2 YYNGEE. Written as DNA, the CDR3 is TGTGCCAGCAGCACAAGCGGGAGGGCCCGGGAGACCCAGTACTTC. Protein: CASSTSGRARETQYF.

The chain joins TRBV23-1 to TRBJ2-3, with unresolved D. TRBV23-1 is labeled an ORF, and its function is uncertain. V was shortened by 3 bases and J by 3 bases, with 10 bases between the two germline ends. This CDR3 is built from 14 residues. CDR3 nucleotide sequence: TGCGCCAGCAGTCATGAGCTGAAAACAGATACGCAGTATTTT. Protein sequence: CASSHELKTDTQYF.

Here the CDR3 reads CASSLVGGPNTEAFF. In DNA, the CDR3 is TGCGCCAGCAGCTTGGTGGGGGGCCCGAACACTGAAGCTTTCTTT. The V and J genes are TRBV5-1 and TRBJ1-1; weak D call: TRBD1 (6 bases). Per germline, CDR1 SGHRS and CDR2 YFSETQ. There are 15 residues in the CDR3. Trimming removed 0 bases from V and 1 base from J, with 10 bases in between. The variable domain in full, completed from reference TRBV5-1 and TRBJ1-1, reads KAGVTQTPRYLIKTRGQQVTLSCSPISGHRSVSWYQQTPGQGLQFLFEYFSETQRNKGNFPGRFSGRQFSNSRSEMNVSTLELGDSALYLCASSLVGGPNTEAFFGQGTRLTVV.